The 19 T cell receptor beta chains below all came from one sample that was sequenced in a study of blood T cells in healthy people across ages (dated by TCRdb to between 2014 and 2017). The library was produced with 5' RACE. TCRdb names Illumina HiSeq 2500 as the instrument used. A second roughly 6 to 12 cycle PCR used a sample-barcoded 5' primer and a J-beta primer mix. TCRdb's own reprocessing of the public reads used fastp at Q25 and MiXCR and kept productive beta chains. For every CDR3 protein sequence, its rows merge into one entry that carries the most common genes and DNA. This sample comprises hundreds of thousands of distinct CDR3 sequences, roughly 27% of them detected only once. The top ten constitute 25% to 30% of the sample. Sequencing used blood. The receptors come from an older woman in good health.

This clonotype was seen at least ten times. The chain joins TRBV29-1 to TRBJ2-5; no reliable D call. With 4 bases removed from V and 2 bases from J, the gap between germline ends came to 8 bases. The CDR3 is 12 residues long. Germline loops: CDR1 SQVTM, CDR2 ANQGSEA. In DNA, the CDR3 is TGCAGCGTTGGAGGCCAGCAAGAGACCCAGTACTTC. It encodes CSVGGQQETQYF.

This rearrangement joins TRBV18 to TRBJ1-5; TRBD1 is a possible D gene (6 bases). The CDR3 has 15 residues. The V end lost 3 bases, the J end lost 4 bases, and 13 bases lay between the germline ends. From germline, CDR1 is KGHSH and CDR2 LQKENI. DNA of the CDR3: TGTGCCAGCTCACCCAGCCGGGGGCGAAATCAGCCCCAGCATTTT. Protein product: CASSPSRGRNQPQHF.

This clonotype was recorded a few times. V gene TRBV7-3 combines with J gene TRBJ2-3, with a weak D call TRBD2 (6 bases). The CDR3 loop spans 14 amino acids. V was trimmed by 5 bases and J by 0 bases, leaving 9 bases between them. The germline gives CDR1 SGHTA, CDR2 FQGTGA. CDR3 protein: CASSRDSSTDTQYF. The CDR3 nucleotides read TGTGCCAGCAGCCGGGACTCCAGCACAGATACGCAGTATTTT.

This clonotype was counted only a few times. The chain employs TRBV7-2 and TRBJ2-5, with D possibly matching TRBD1 (5 bases). The CDR3 is 14 amino acids. Germline lookup yields CDR1 SGHTA and CDR2 FQGNSA. Trimming removed 0 bases from V and 5 bases from J, with 10 bases in between. CDR3 residues: CASSLAAGLETQYF. CDR3 sequence (DNA): TGTGCCAGCAGCTTAGCGGCAGGGTTGGAGACCCAGTACTTC.

This clonotype was detected only a few times. J is TRBJ2-3 and V is TRBV20-1; 8 positions match TRBD2. J was trimmed by 4 bases and V by 5 bases; bases with no gene match: 11. CDR3 length: 15 residues. Per the germline V gene, CDR1 is DFQATT and CDR2 is SNEGSKA (reference sequence). The DNA for the CDR3 is TGCAGTGCTCCGAGACCAGCGGGAGTAGCAGATACGCAGTATTTT. It is translated as CSAPRPAGVADTQYF.

This chain connects TRBV29-1 to TRBJ1-2; unclear D gene. Trimming took off 7 bases at V and 6 bases at J, with 12 bases between the two ends. CDR3 length equals 11 residues. In germline, CDR1 is SQVTM, CDR2 ANQGSEA. In nucleotides, the CDR3 is TGCAGCGACGGGGTTGTAGATGGCTACACCTTC. Protein sequence: CSDGVVDGYTF. The variable domain in full, completed from reference TRBV29-1 and TRBJ1-2, reads SAVISQKPSRDICQRGTSLTIQCQVDSQVTMMFWYRQQPGQSLTLIATANQGSEATYESGFVIDKFPISRPNLTFSTLTVSNMSPEDSSIYLCSDGVVDGYTFGSGTRLTVV.

This clonotype is labeled medium-sized (0.01 to 0.1%). The rearrangement links TRBV7-9 to TRBJ2-7, with TRBD1 matching over 7 bases. This CDR3 contains 15 residues. CDR1 SEHNR and CDR2 FQNEAQ come from the germline V gene (reference sequence). Trimming cost V 4 bases and J 3 bases; bases outside gene matches: 9. The CDR3 loop reads CASSWDLGTVYEQYF. The DNA of the CDR3 is TGTGCCAGCAGCTGGGACCTAGGGACAGTCTACGAGCAGTACTTC.

The chain has TRBV7-9 and TRBJ2-5; D not resolved. The J call may be incorrect, as the DNA end agrees better with TRBJ2-7. Germline V lookup: CDR1 SEHNR, CDR2 FQNEAQ (reference sequence). This CDR3 has 14 residues. CDR3 nucleotides: TGTGCCAGCAGCTTAGTAGGTGCTGGCGACGAGCAGTACGTC. Translating it yields CASSLVGAGDEQYV.

This clonotype was counted between two and nine times. This chain links TRBV5-6 with TRBJ2-5; 7 nucleotides align to TRBD1. Germline V gene lookup returns CDR1 SGHDT and CDR2 YYEEEE. This CDR3 is 13 amino acids long. V shed 3 bases, J shed 3 bases, and the junction held 2 bases outside the gene matches. This chain's CDR3 is CASSWGQKETQYF. DNA of the CDR3: TGTGCCAGCAGCTGGGGACAGAAAGAGACCCAGTACTTC.

The chain uses TRBV20-1 and TRBJ2-3, with 7 bases identical to TRBD1. J lost 3 bases, V lost 7 bases, and 10 bases had no gene match. This CDR3 is 14 amino acids long. The germline gives CDR1 DFQATT, CDR2 SNEGSKA (reference sequence). Here the CDR3 DNA reads TGCAGTGTCCAGACAGGGTTAAGGACAGATACGCAGTATTTT. This translates into CSVQTGLRTDTQYF.

Notes on this clonotype: The missing conserved phenylalanine or tryptophan at the end of this CDR3 makes a read error likely. The CDR3 protein is CASKSQWGQETQYL. CDR3 DNA sequence: TGTGCCAGCAAGTCCCAGTGGGGACAAGAGACCCAGTACCTC. V usage is TRBV7-2 and J usage is TRBJ2-5; D is uncertain. With 7 bases removed from V and 2 bases from J, the gap between germline ends came to 14 bases. Germline V CDR1 and CDR2: SGHTA, FQGNSA. The CDR3 length is 14 residues.

This clonotype was counted only a few times. The rearrangement uses TRBV7-9 and TRBJ2-5; D call uncertain. The J call may be in error: the DNA end matches TRBJ2-1 better. Germline CDR1 SEHNR, CDR2 FQNEAQ (reference sequence). The CDR3 is 15 residues long. CDR3 in DNA: TGTGCCAGCAGCCAAACCGGTGGTAGGGATGATGAGCAGTTCTTC. Protein product: CASSQTGGRDDEQFF.

This clonotype was observed a few times. This chain joins TRBV28 and TRBJ2-3; tentative D call: TRBD1 (6 bases). Germline loops: CDR1 MDHEN, CDR2 SYDVKM. Trimming shortened V by 2 bases and J by 2 bases, and 14 bases separated the two germline ends. The CDR3 is 16 amino acids. This chain's CDR3 is CASSLLQGLPTDTQYF. The CDR3 nucleotides read TGTGCCAGCAGTTTACTACAGGGCTTGCCCACAGATACGCAGTATTTT.

The chain uses TRBV12-3 or TRBV12-4 and TRBJ2-5; D might be TRBD2 (6 bases). The J call could be wrong; TRBJ2-7 is a better fit for the DNA end. This CDR3 is 14 amino acids long. The CDR3 DNA reads TGTGCCAGCAGTTTCGCAGGGACTGTCTACGAGCAGTACTTC. Translated, it gives CASSFAGTVYEQYF.

This clonotype appeared a single time. CDR3 bases: TGCAGCGTTGAAAGGGGAGTAGGGGAGCAGTACTTC. It is translated as CSVERGVGEQYF. The chain joins TRBV29-1 to TRBJ2-7; D could derive from TRBD1 or TRBD2 (5 bases each). CDR1 and CDR2 from the germline V gene are SQVTM and ANQGSEA. The V end lost 2 bases, the J end lost 7 bases, and 12 bases lay between the germline ends. The CDR3 has 12 amino acids.

The chain combines TRBV20-1 with TRBJ2-5; a possible D gene is TRBD1 (6 bases). The V gene lost 0 bases and the J gene lost 7 bases, with 15 bases spanning the gap. The CDR3 extends over 14 amino acids. Germline CDR1 reads DFQATT; CDR2 reads SNEGSKA (reference sequence). The CDR3 region has the DNA TGCAGTGCTAGAGACAGAAAACAGGGTGGGACCCAGTACTTC. The encoded protein is CSARDRKQGGTQYF.

The rearrangement uses TRBV7-2 and TRBJ2-1, with 12 nucleotides matching TRBD2. Germline V CDR1 and CDR2: SGHTA, FQGNSA. CDR3 length: 15 amino acids. V lost 5 bases, J lost 4 bases, and 3 bases stayed unmatched. CDR3 nucleotide sequence: TGTGCCAGCAGCAAAGGGACTAGCGGGTACAATGAGCAGTTCTTC. It specifies CASSKGTSGYNEQFF.

This clonotype was counted only a few times. The chain has TRBV7-3 and TRBJ1-2, with TRBD1 as a possible D gene (5 bases). Per germline, CDR1 SGHTA and CDR2 FQGTGA. This CDR3 spans 14 amino acids. V was pared by 5 bases and J by 2 bases, with 12 bases between. CDR3 DNA sequence: TGTGCCAGCAGCCGGGGGAGAGAAAACTATGGCTACACCTTC. Protein sequence: CASSRGRENYGYTF.

This clonotype was detected ten times or more. For the CDR3, the DNA is TGCAGTGCTGGGGTCTCGGGGAATGAGCAGTTCTTC. Translated: CSAGVSGNEQFF. The chain has TRBV20-1 and TRBJ2-1; tentative D call: TRBD2 (5 bases). The CDR3 runs to 12 residues. The ends were cut back, 5 bases at V and 7 bases at J, with 12 bases in the middle. Germline CDR1 is DFQATT and CDR2 is SNEGSKA (reference sequence).